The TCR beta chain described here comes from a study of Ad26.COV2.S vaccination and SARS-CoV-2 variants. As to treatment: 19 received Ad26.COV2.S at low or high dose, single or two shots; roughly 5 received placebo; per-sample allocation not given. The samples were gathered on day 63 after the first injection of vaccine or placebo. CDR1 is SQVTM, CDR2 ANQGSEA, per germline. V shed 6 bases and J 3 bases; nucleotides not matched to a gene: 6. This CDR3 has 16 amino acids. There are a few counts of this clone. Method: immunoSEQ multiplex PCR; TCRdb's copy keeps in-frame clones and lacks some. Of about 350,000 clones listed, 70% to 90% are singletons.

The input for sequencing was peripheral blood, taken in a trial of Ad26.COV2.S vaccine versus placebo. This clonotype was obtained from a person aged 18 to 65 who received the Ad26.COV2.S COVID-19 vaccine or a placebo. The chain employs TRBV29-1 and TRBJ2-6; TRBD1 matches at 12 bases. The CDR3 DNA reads TGCAGCGTCGCCGGGACAGGGGGCTATGGGGCCAACGTCCTGACTTTC. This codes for CSVAGTGGYGANVLTF. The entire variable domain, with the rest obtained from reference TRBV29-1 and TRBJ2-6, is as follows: SAVISQKPSRDICQRGTSLTIQCQVDSQVTMMFWYRQQPGQSLTLIATANQGSEATYESGFVIDKFPISRPNLTFSTLTVSNMSPEDSSIYLCSVAGTGGYGANVLTFGAGSRLTVL.